Listed here are 22 T cell receptor beta chains from one sample, sequenced in a study of long-term antiretroviral therapy in people with HIV. Assay version v3.0 of immunoSEQ was used, and it was run at survey level. This table comes from immunoSEQ multiplex PCR, and its TCRdb copy is limited to in-frame clones, with some not included. In the table there are fewer than 30,000 clones, around three quarters of which are singletons. The specimen was unsorted PBMCs, collected 2.1 years after starting antiretroviral therapy. The receptors stem from a man under 40 with HIV.

Only one count was recorded for this clone. V usage is TRBV5-1 and J usage is TRBJ2-1; 8 bases map to TRBD2. V lost 3 bases to trimming and J lost 0 bases; unmatched junction nucleotides: 17. The CDR3 runs to 20 residues. In germline, CDR1 is SGHRS, CDR2 YFSETQ. The CDR3 DNA reads as TGCGCCAGCAGCTCCTCCTCCCGGGGGGGGGCAGGGATCTCCTACAATGAGCAGTTCTTC. Translation: CASSSSSRGGAGISYNEQFF.

V is TRBV7-6 and J is TRBJ1-4; 10 bases align to TRBD1. J lost 5 bases, V lost 7 bases, and 4 bases had no gene match. Germline V gives CDR1 SGHVS, CDR2 FNYEAQ. The CDR3 is 14 residues long. In DNA form, the CDR3 reads TGTGCCAGCAACTCGGGACAGGGGAATGAAAAACTGTTTTTT. Residues: CASNSGQGNEKLFF.

The rearrangement joins TRBV5-6 to TRBJ2-5; 7 nucleotides line up with TRBD2. Germline CDR1 SGHDT, CDR2 YYEEEE. This CDR3 contains 16 residues. V shed 2 bases and J 2 bases; nucleotides not matched to a gene: 9. The CDR3 is CASSLMEAGRQETQYF. The CDR3 DNA reads as TGTGCCAGCAGCTTAATGGAAGCGGGGCGGCAAGAGACCCAGTACTTC.

As DNA, the CDR3 is TGTGCCAGCAGTTATTTCAATGAGCAGTTCTTC. Translation: CASSYFNEQFF. The chain employs TRBV28 and TRBJ2-1; D call uncertain. The CDR3 consists of 11 residues. The ends were cut back, 4 bases at V and 6 bases at J, with 4 bases in the middle. The germline V gene encodes CDR1 MDHEN and CDR2 SYDVKM.

The chain uses TRBV19 and TRBJ2-7, with TRBD2 matching over 14 bases. The CDR3 consists of 15 residues. Germline V gene data show CDR1 as LNHDA and CDR2 as SQIVND (reference sequence). After removal of 3 bases from V and 2 bases from J, the junction contained 0 bases not matched to a gene. The CDR3 protein is CASSMGLAGAYEQYF. CDR3 in DNA: TGTGCCAGTAGTATGGGACTAGCGGGGGCCTACGAGCAGTACTTC.

The chain is built from TRBV7-9 and TRBJ2-5; D uncertain. This CDR3 is built from 11 residues. V was trimmed by 4 bases and J by 2 bases, leaving 2 bases between them. CDR1 SEHNR and CDR2 FQNEAQ come from the germline V gene (reference sequence). As DNA, the CDR3 is TGTGCCAGCAGCTCACAAGAGACCCAGTACTTC. It codes for CASSSQETQYF.

V is TRBV27 and J is TRBJ2-1; perhaps TRBD2 as D (5 bases). Trimming took off 2 bases at V and 7 bases at J, with 12 bases between the two ends. Germline loops: CDR1 MNHEY, CDR2 SMNVEV (reference sequence). This CDR3 contains 14 residues. The CDR3 loop reads CASSLPTPGNEQFF. Written as DNA, the CDR3 is TGTGCCAGCAGTTTACCGACACCGGGGAATGAGCAGTTCTTC.

This chain connects TRBV28 to TRBJ2-5; maybe TRBD1 (5 bases). Germline lookup yields CDR1 MDHEN and CDR2 SYDVKM. V was pared by 4 bases and J by 5 bases, with 11 bases between. This CDR3 is built from 13 residues. CDR3 sequence reads: CASSWGRAETQYF. CDR3 sequence (DNA): TGTGCCAGCAGTTGGGGCAGGGCGGAGACCCAGTACTTC.

V is TRBV5-5 and J is TRBJ1-2; TRBD1 is a possible D gene (5 bases). The CDR3 consists of 15 residues. The germline V gene has CDR1 SGHKS and CDR2 YYEKEE (reference sequence). V dropped 2 bases and J dropped 3 bases, with 14 bases sitting between them. The CDR3 sequence: CASSLLRGRDYGYTF. In DNA, the CDR3 is TGTGCCAGCAGCTTATTAAGGGGACGTGACTATGGCTACACCTTC.

There are a few counts of this clone. The CDR3 region has the DNA TGTGCCAGCAGCGCCACTACCGATCAGGGGGAGCTGTTTTTT. Residues: CASSATTDQGELFF. J is TRBJ2-2 and V is TRBV7-2, with D unresolved. Trimming shortened V by 5 bases and J by 8 bases, and 15 bases separated the two germline ends. Germline values: CDR1 SGHTA, CDR2 FQGNSA. The length of the CDR3 is 14 residues.

This sequence joins TRBV9 and TRBJ1-2; D not certain. V was clipped by 1 base and J by 1 base, with 11 bases between them. The CDR3 is 15 residues long. CDR1 and CDR2 (germline): SGDLS, YYNGEE. In DNA, the CDR3 is TGTGCCAGCAGCGTATCAGGTGGGGTTAACTATGGCTACACCTTC. It is translated as CASSVSGGVNYGYTF.

The rearrangement joins TRBV11-1 to TRBJ2-7; TRBD1 agrees at 7 bases. The CDR3 covers 14 residues. J was trimmed by 4 bases and V by 5 bases; bases with no gene match: 8. CDR1 is SGHAT and CDR2 is FQDESV in the germline V gene (reference sequence). The CDR3 sequence: CASSRIDRVYEQYF. The CDR3, as DNA: TGTGCCAGCAGCCGTATCGACAGGGTATACGAGCAGTACTTC. The full variable domain, rest sourced from reference TRBV11-1 and TRBJ2-7, is EAEVAQSPRYKITEKSQAVAFWCDPISGHATLYWYRQILGQGPELLVQFQDESVVDDSQLPKDRFSAERLKGVDSTLKIQPAELGDSAMYLCASSRIDRVYEQYFGPGTRLTVT.

This chain uses TRBV6-6 with TRBJ2-7; D gene uncertain. The CDR3 length is 13 residues. Per the germline V gene, CDR1 is MNHNY and CDR2 is SVGAGI (reference sequence). Between the trimmed V and J ends, which lost 2 bases and 2 bases, there was a span of 7 bases. The CDR3 loop is CASSYALTYEQYF. CDR3 nucleotide sequence: TGTGCCAGCAGTTACGCGTTGACCTACGAGCAGTACTTC.

The rearrangement links TRBV9 to TRBJ2-7, with 10 bases identical to TRBD1. Germline CDR1 SGDLS, CDR2 YYNGEE. J lost 11 bases, V lost 3 bases, and 2 bases had no gene match. This CDR3 has 11 residues. For the CDR3, the DNA is TGTGCCAGCAGCGAAGGGACAGGGGAGTACTTC. Translated, it gives CASSEGTGEYF.

The chain couples TRBV15 to TRBJ1-3, with 10 positions matching TRBD1. Germline V gives CDR1 LNHNV, CDR2 YYDKDF (reference sequence). The CDR3 covers 16 residues. V trimming: 5 bases; J trimming: 1 base; junction bases outside the gene matches: 5. CDR3 bases: TGTGCCACCAGCTCGAGACAGGGGGCATCTGGAAACACCATATATTTT. This gives the protein CATSSRQGASGNTIYF.

The genes are TRBV5-1 and TRBJ2-6; 9 positions match TRBD2. CDR1 and CDR2 (germline): SGHRS, YFSETQ. V shed 4 bases and J 0 bases; nucleotides not matched to a gene: 11. The length of the CDR3 is 19 residues. The CDR3 DNA reads TGCGCCAGCAGCCCACGACTAAGCGGGGGGAGCTCTGGGGCCAACGTCCTGACTTTC. As protein: CASSPRLSGGSSGANVLTF.

The chain has TRBV6-6 and TRBJ1-1; perhaps TRBD1 as D (5 bases). The CDR3 sequence is 12 residues long. The germline V gene encodes CDR1 MNHNY and CDR2 SVGAGI (reference sequence). With 11 bases removed from V and 1 base from J, the gap between germline ends came to 11 bases. The CDR3 bases are TGTGCCTGCTGGACAAGGAACACTGAAGCTTTCTTT. Protein: CACWTRNTEAFF.

The genes are TRBV25-1 and TRBJ2-2; 8 bases are a match to TRBD1. The J segment lost 5 bases and the V segment lost 4 bases, leaving 6 bases of the junction unmatched. The length of the CDR3 is 15 residues. Germline V gives CDR1 MGHDK, CDR2 SYGVNS. The CDR3 nucleotides read TGTGCCAGCAGTGGAAGGACAGGGTTTACCGGGGAGCTGTTTTTT. Translated, it gives CASSGRTGFTGELFF.

This clone appeared a single time. The chain uses TRBV7-6 and TRBJ1-6; possibly TRBD1 for D (5 bases). Germline CDR1 and CDR2: SGHVS and FNYEAQ. The CDR3 has 15 amino acids. Trimming cost V 0 bases and J 6 bases, with 9 bases left between them. The chain's CDR3 is CASSLARRANSPLHF. CDR3 in DNA: TGTGCCAGCAGCTTAGCCCGCAGGGCTAATTCACCCCTCCACTTT.

The chain uses TRBV13 and TRBJ2-5, with a weak D call TRBD1 (6 bases). Germline values: CDR1 PRHDT, CDR2 FYEKMQ (reference sequence). The CDR3 length is 15 residues. The ends were cut back, 6 bases at V and 6 bases at J, with 20 bases in the middle. In DNA, the CDR3 is TGTGCCAGCAGTCCAGGGGCAGGGGCCCCCCAGACCCAGTACTTC. As protein: CASSPGAGAPQTQYF.

The chain links TRBV7-9 to TRBJ2-3; the match to TRBD2 covers 7 bases. The V gene end was trimmed by 6 bases and the J gene end by 2 bases; junction bases not matched to a gene: 8. The CDR3 runs 15 residues. Per germline, CDR1 SEHNR and CDR2 FQNEAQ (reference sequence). CDR3 DNA: TGTGCCAGCAGTACCCTAGCGGCATTCACAGATACGCAGTATTTT. Amino acids: CASSTLAAFTDTQYF. The entire variable domain, with the rest obtained from reference TRBV7-9 and TRBJ2-3, is as follows: DTGVSQNPRHKITKRGQNVTFRCDPISEHNRLYWYRQTLGQGPEFLTYFQNEAQLEKSRLLSDRFSAERPKGSFSTLEIQRTEQGDSAMYLCASSTLAAFTDTQYFGPGTRLTVL.

DNA for the CDR3: TGTGCCAGCAGCTCGATCTCGGGGGGACAAGAGACCCAGTACTTC. It yields the protein CASSSISGGQETQYF. This chain uses TRBV5-4 with TRBJ2-5; TRBD2 matches at 7 bases. The CDR3 loop spans 15 amino acids. The junction had 7 bases not matched to a gene; V was cut back by 3 bases and J by 2 bases. CDR1 is SGHNT, CDR2 YYREEE, per germline (reference sequence).